The 31 T cell receptor beta chains given below trace back to one sample, sequenced in a study of blood T cell repertoires in COVID-19. Generated by immunoSEQ multiplex PCR, the TCRdb table keeps only in-frame clones and is missing some. Of about 180,000 clones listed, roughly 82% are singletons. The sequenced material came from PBMCs or T cells enriched from blood (not recorded which). The receptors were gathered from a woman aged 25 to 39 who had recovered from COVID-19.

The chain links TRBV12-3 or TRBV12-4 to TRBJ1-2; 9 bases are shared with TRBD1. The V gene end was trimmed by 5 bases and the J gene end by 6 bases; junction bases not matched to a gene: 4. The CDR3 contains 13 residues. The CDR3 bases are TGTGCCAGCAGTCGAACAGGGGGCGATGGCTACACCTTC. Translation gives CASSRTGGDGYTF.

The chain's CDR3 is CASSVVGSQSYNEQFF. CDR3 DNA: TGTGCCAGCAGCGTAGTTGGGAGCCAATCCTACAATGAGCAGTTCTTC. This chain links TRBV9 with TRBJ2-1; a weak D match, TRBD2 (5 bases). The CDR3 has 16 residues. The germline V and J ends were trimmed by 0 bases and 1 base, with 11 bases remaining between them. Looked up from germline, CDR1 is SGDLS and CDR2 is YYNGEE. The whole variable domain, filled in from reference TRBV9 and TRBJ2-1, reads DSGVTQTPKHLITATGQRVTLRCSPRSGDLSVYWYQQSLDQGLQFLIQYYNGEERAKGNILERFSAQQFPDLHSELNLSSLELGDSALYFCASSVVGSQSYNEQFFGPGTRLTVL.

This clone was observed a single time. The chain links TRBV11-3 to TRBJ2-2; no clear D. The CDR3 loop spans 14 amino acids. V lost 3 bases, J lost 3 bases, and 8 bases lay in between. Per germline, CDR1 SGHNT and CDR2 YENEEA. The CDR3 loop is CASSLLRDTGELFF. For the CDR3, the DNA is TGTGCCAGCAGCTTGTTACGAGACACCGGGGAGCTGTTTTTT.

The V gene is TRBV7-2, the J gene TRBJ2-7, with 8 positions matching TRBD2. Germline CDR1 reads SGHTA; CDR2 reads FQGNSA. The ends lost 0 bases at V and 3 bases at J; junction bases unmatched: 7. This CDR3 contains 16 residues. The chain's CDR3 is CASSLAASGSIYEQYF. The CDR3 DNA reads as TGTGCCAGCAGCTTAGCAGCCAGCGGGAGTATCTACGAGCAGTACTTC.

The rearrangement joins TRBV27 to TRBJ1-6; 7 bases fit TRBD1. Germline V gene sequence: CDR1 MNHEY, CDR2 SMNVEV (reference sequence). The CDR3 has 16 residues. V dropped 0 bases and J dropped 7; count of bases not matched to a gene: 6. The CDR3 DNA follows: TGTGCCAGCAGTTTATCGGCAGGGGGGTCCAATTCACCCCTCCACTTT. Translation gives CASSLSAGGSNSPLHF.

This clone was recorded once. The V gene is TRBV7-2, the J gene TRBJ2-1, with a weak D call TRBD1 (6 bases). Deletions cut 2 bases from V and 6 bases from J, with 14 bases between. Germline CDR1 is SGHTA and CDR2 is FQGNSA. The CDR3 consists of 15 residues. The CDR3 protein is CASSLSVKGGNEQFF. CDR3 nucleotide sequence: TGTGCCAGCAGCTTATCCGTGAAAGGGGGCAATGAGCAGTTCTTC.

The chain recombines TRBV2 with TRBJ2-3, with D uncertain. In germline, CDR1 is SNHLY, CDR2 FYNNEI. V lost 4 bases and J 4 bases, leaving 12 bases between the germline ends. The CDR3 sequence is 14 residues long. This CDR3 is CASSGAERADTQYF. The CDR3 nucleotides are TGTGCCAGCAGTGGGGCAGAGAGAGCAGATACGCAGTATTTT.

CDR3 in amino acids: CASSLKREPYEQYF. The CDR3 DNA follows: TGTGCCAGCAGCTTAAAGCGGGAGCCCTACGAGCAGTACTTC. The V gene is TRBV5-4, the J gene TRBJ2-7; 8 bases fit TRBD2. This CDR3 contains 14 residues. Germline V gene sequence: CDR1 SGHNT, CDR2 YYREEE (reference sequence). The V and J ends lost 2 bases and 2 bases, in that order; junction bases with no gene match: 3.

This clone was observed a single time. V and J are TRBV7-9 and TRBJ1-1; 7 bases match TRBD1. Germline lookup yields CDR1 SEHNR and CDR2 FQNEAQ (reference sequence). V was pared by 5 bases and J by 0 bases, with 3 bases of the junction left unmatched. This CDR3 is built from 14 residues. The CDR3 nucleotides read TGTGCCAGCAGCCTGGACAGGTTGAACACTGAAGCTTTCTTT. It encodes CASSLDRLNTEAFF. Drawing the rest from reference TRBV7-9 and TRBJ1-1, the complete variable domain is DTGVSQNPRHKITKRGQNVTFRCDPISEHNRLYWYRQTLGQGPEFLTYFQNEAQLEKSRLLSDRFSAERPKGSFSTLEIQRTEQGDSAMYLCASSLDRLNTEAFFGQGTRLTVV.

This clone has a single count. The chain recombines TRBV19 with TRBJ2-7, with D perhaps TRBD1 (6 bases). The germline CDR1 and CDR2 sequences are LNHDA and SQIVND (reference sequence). The CDR3 is made up of 13 amino acids. Trimming removed 3 bases from V and 5 bases from J, with 11 bases in between. CDR3 bases: TGTGCCAGTAGTATCCTAACAGGGAACGAGCAGTACTTC. It encodes CASSILTGNEQYF.

CDR3: CASSFGGRDYNEQFF. The CDR3 DNA reads TGCGCCAGCAGCTTCGGCGGGAGAGACTACAATGAGCAGTTCTTC. The J gene is TRBJ2-1, the V gene TRBV5-1, with 7 bases fitting TRBD2. The ends lost 2 bases at V and 3 bases at J; junction bases unmatched: 5. The germline CDR1 and CDR2 sequences are SGHRS and YFSETQ. CDR3 size: 15 residues. The whole variable domain, filled in from reference TRBV5-1 and TRBJ2-1, reads KAGVTQTPRYLIKTRGQQVTLSCSPISGHRSVSWYQQTPGQGLQFLFEYFSETQRNKGNFPGRFSGRQFSNSRSEMNVSTLELGDSALYLCASSFGGRDYNEQFFGPGTRLTVL.

The V gene is TRBV10-3, the J gene TRBJ1-1; 8 bases match TRBD1. The germline gives CDR1 ENHRY, CDR2 SYGVKD. The CDR3 is 14 amino acids. Trimming took 10 bases from V and 1 from J; bases not matched to a gene: 8. CDR3 in amino acids: CASRQGNENTEAFF. The CDR3 nucleotides are TGTGCCAGTAGACAGGGGAACGAGAACACTGAAGCTTTCTTT.

This clone was picked up one time. This rearrangement joins TRBV2 to TRBJ2-6; 10 nucleotides match TRBD1. Trimming removed 4 bases from V and 1 base from J; junction bases left unmatched: 4. Germline CDR1 SNHLY, CDR2 FYNNEI. The CDR3 consists of 17 residues. The DNA of the CDR3 is TGTGCCAGCAGTGGGAGACAGGGGGCGTCTGGGGCCAACGTCCTGACTTTC. It encodes CASSGRQGASGANVLTF.

The V gene is TRBV20-1, the J gene TRBJ2-7, with 8 bases aligning to TRBD2. The J segment lost 6 bases and the V segment lost 6 bases, leaving 4 bases of the junction unmatched. The CDR3 consists of 11 residues. Germline assignment: CDR1 DFQATT and CDR2 SNEGSKA (reference sequence). This CDR3 is CSASSGGEQYF. CDR3 bases: TGCAGTGCGTCCAGCGGGGGCGAGCAGTACTTC.

The chain employs TRBV7-9 and TRBJ2-5; 8 bases map to TRBD1. The V and J ends lost 5 bases and 4 bases, in that order; junction bases with no gene match: 15. The CDR3 spans 17 residues. Looked up from germline, CDR1 is SEHNR and CDR2 is FQNEAQ (reference sequence). CDR3 protein: CASSVRVAGGWRETQYF. CDR3 DNA: TGTGCCAGCAGCGTCCGGGTGGCAGGGGGCTGGAGAGAGACCCAGTACTTC. The full variable domain, with the rest looked up from reference TRBV7-9 and TRBJ2-5, is DTGVSQNPRHKITKRGQNVTFRCDPISEHNRLYWYRQTLGQGPEFLTYFQNEAQLEKSRLLSDRFSAERPKGSFSTLEIQRTEQGDSAMYLCASSVRVAGGWRETQYFGPGTRLLVL.

This chain joins TRBV2 and TRBJ2-7, with a tentative D call TRBD1 (5 bases). V dropped 4 bases and J dropped 6 bases, with 13 bases sitting between them. The CDR3 sequence is 13 residues long. The germline V gene encodes CDR1 SNHLY and CDR2 FYNNEI. In DNA, the CDR3 is TGTGCCAGCAGTGCTACAGGACCCGGCGAGCAGTACTTC. The encoded protein is CASSATGPGEQYF.

The chain is built from TRBV6-1 and TRBJ1-2; maybe TRBD1 (5 bases). Germline V gives CDR1 MNHNS, CDR2 SASEGT. The CDR3 loop spans 15 amino acids. V dropped 1 base and J dropped 5 bases, with 14 bases sitting between them. The CDR3 DNA is TGTGCCAGCAGTGAAGGACCAGGGAATAGGTATGGCTACACCTTC. Its translation: CASSEGPGNRYGYTF.

The chain is built from TRBV5-1 and TRBJ2-1, with 13 bases identical to TRBD2. CDR3 size: 18 residues. V lost 1 base to trimming and J lost 0 bases; unmatched junction nucleotides: 4. Germline values: CDR1 SGHRS, CDR2 YFSETQ. CDR3 loop: CASSLTGTSGASYNEQFF. CDR3 DNA: TGCGCCAGCAGCTTGACTGGGACTAGCGGGGCCTCCTACAATGAGCAGTTCTTC.

The chain joins TRBV6-5 to TRBJ2-7; 8 bases line up with TRBD2. With 0 bases clipped from V and 7 bases from J, the junction kept 8 bases outside the gene matches. Germline V CDR1 and CDR2: MNHEY, SVGAGI. The CDR3 is 15 amino acids. The CDR3 protein is CASSYSIPAGEEQYF. CDR3 coding DNA: TGTGCCAGCAGTTACTCGATTCCAGCGGGAGAGGAGCAGTACTTC.

This clone was recorded only once. This chain links TRBV5-1 with TRBJ1-5; 7 positions match TRBD1. CDR3 length: 14 residues. The germline V gene has CDR1 SGHRS and CDR2 YFSETQ. Trimming at V came to 3 bases and at J to 4 bases, leaving 4 bases not matched to a gene. Here the CDR3 reads CASSWGDRNQPQHF. The CDR3 nucleotides read TGCGCCAGCAGCTGGGGGGACAGAAATCAGCCCCAGCATTTT.

The chain recombines TRBV12-3 or TRBV12-4 with TRBJ2-3; possibly TRBD2 for D (6 bases). CDR3 size: 12 residues. CDR3 bases: TGTGTCACGACTAGACGTGCAGATACGCAGTATTTT. Translated: CVTTRRADTQYF.

The chain links TRBV30 to TRBJ2-2, with D possibly matching TRBD1 (6 bases). The ends were cut back, 4 bases at V and 4 bases at J, with 13 bases in the middle. This CDR3 comprises 14 residues. CDR1 and CDR2 from the germline V gene are GTSNPN and SVGIG (reference sequence). CDR3 DNA sequence: TGTGCCTGGACCGGGACATTATTCACCGGGGAGCTGTTTTTT. Translation: CAWTGTLFTGELFF.

The chain uses TRBV3-1 (or the pseudogene TRBV3-2) and TRBJ1-1; D might be TRBD1 (6 bases). This CDR3 has 16 residues. The V gene's germline CDR1 is LGHDT and CDR2 YNNKEL (reference sequence). Trimming took 4 bases from V and 2 from J, leaving 17 bases between them. The CDR3 DNA reads TGTGCCAGCAGCCCTCAATCACAGGGTTACAACACTGAAGCTTTCTTT. This gives the protein CASSPQSQGYNTEAFF.

The rearrangement joins TRBV27 to TRBJ2-7; 11 positions agree with TRBD1. The CDR3 sequence is 15 residues long. The ends lost 5 bases at V and 2 bases at J; junction bases unmatched: 5. Germline CDR1 MNHEY, CDR2 SMNVEV (reference sequence). The CDR3 DNA reads as TGTGCCAGCAGTGAACCGGGACAGGGGGCCTACGAGCAGTACTTC. Amino acid sequence: CASSEPGQGAYEQYF.

The V and J genes are TRBV9 and TRBJ2-1; 8 nucleotides align to TRBD2. This CDR3 region has 18 residues. Germline values: CDR1 SGDLS, CDR2 YYNGEE. Unmatched junction bases numbered 12, after V lost 0 bases and J lost 4 bases. CDR3 amino acids: CASSVVRGGSPYYNEQFF. CDR3 bases: TGTGCCAGCAGCGTAGTCCGGGGGGGGAGCCCATATTACAATGAGCAGTTCTTC.

The V call is TRBV15, the J call TRBJ2-7; 10 bases are a match to TRBD1. Per the germline V gene, CDR1 is LNHNV and CDR2 is YYDKDF (reference sequence). This CDR3 has 16 amino acids. Losses at the gene ends were 1 base for V and 4 bases for J; bases not matched to a gene: 7. This CDR3 is CATSRVLTGGFYEQYF. Written as DNA, the CDR3 is TGTGCCACCAGCAGAGTGTTGACAGGGGGCTTTTACGAGCAGTACTTC. Using reference TRBV15 and TRBJ2-7 for the parts outside the CDR3, the full variable domain is DAMVIQNPRYQVTQFGKPVTLSCSQTLNHNVMYWYQQKSSQAPKLLFHYYDKDFNNEADTPDNFQSRRPNTSFCFLDIRSPGLGDTAMYLCATSRVLTGGFYEQYFGPGTRLTVT.

V and J are TRBV5-4 and TRBJ1-2, with 8 bases lining up with TRBD1. Germline CDR1 reads SGHNT; CDR2 reads YYREEE (reference sequence). CDR3 length: 14 amino acids. V dropped 4 bases and J dropped 5; count of bases not matched to a gene: 7. The CDR3 region has the DNA TGTGCCAGCAGCCTCCCGGACAGGGAGTATGGCTACACCTTC. Translating it yields CASSLPDREYGYTF. The full variable domain, its missing parts supplied by reference TRBV5-4 and TRBJ1-2, is ETGVTQSPTHLIKTRGQQVTLRCSSQSGHNTVSWYQQALGQGPQFIFQYYREEENGRGNFPPRFSGLQFPNYSSELNVNALELDDSALYLCASSLPDREYGYTFGSGTRLTVV.

The chain has TRBV12-3 or TRBV12-4 and TRBJ2-4; D not certain. CDR3 size: 13 residues. The V end was cut by 3 bases, the J end by 1 base, with 4 bases between. CDR3 residues: CASSFIAKNIQYF. CDR3 nucleotides: TGTGCCAGCAGTTTTATCGCCAAAAACATTCAGTACTTC.

The chain carries TRBV5-8 and TRBJ2-5; D is ambiguous. There are 11 residues in the CDR3. Germline V gives CDR1 SGHTS, CDR2 YDEGEE. Trimming stripped 4 bases from V and 4 bases from J, with 5 bases between. As DNA, the CDR3 is TGTGCCAGCAGCCTCTCAGAGACCCAGTACTTC. Translating it yields CASSLSETQYF.

Only a few counts were recorded for this clone. The genes are TRBV7-9 and TRBJ1-1; D call uncertain. Germline assignment: CDR1 SEHNR and CDR2 FQNEAQ (reference sequence). This CDR3 contains 15 residues. The V end was cut by 2 bases, the J end by 4 bases, with 14 bases between. The CDR3: CASSLQDLRVTEAFF. CDR3 bases: TGTGCCAGCAGCTTACAGGATTTGAGGGTCACTGAAGCTTTCTTT.

V gene TRBV28 combines with J gene TRBJ2-3; D call uncertain. V lost 5 bases and J 2 bases, leaving 8 bases between the germline ends. Germline CDR1 and CDR2: MDHEN and SYDVKM. The CDR3 consists of 13 residues. CDR3 nucleotide sequence: TGTGCCAGCAGTGTTCTAGACACAGATACGCAGTATTTT. This codes for CASSVLDTDTQYF. Drawing the rest from reference TRBV28 and TRBJ2-3, the complete variable domain is DVKVTQSSRYLVKRTGEKVFLECVQDMDHENMFWYRQDPGLGLRLIYFSYDVKMKEKGDIPEGYSVSREKKERFSLILESASTNQTSMYLCASSVLDTDTQYFGPGTRLTVL.